This T cell receptor beta chain was captured by sequencing in a study of cytomegalovirus exposure and HLA in healthy donors. Looking at the study overall: Earlier sequencing of 200 million or so T cells yielded 100 million to 140 million unique TCR beta sequences.

For this clone: The antigen remains unidentified. A junction end diverges from the germline sequence, so it may reflect a read error.

The CDR3 is 14 residues long. CDR1 is SSHAT and CDR2 is FNYEAQ in the germline V gene (reference sequence). The study's findings and limits: Later analysis identified a missense DCLRE1C variant that was linked to TCR beta V- and J-gene trimming. The sole available immune exposure information was CMV serostatus.

In nominal health when sampled, donors likely had unrecorded immune exposures nonetheless. PCR primers comprised 60 Vbeta and 13 Jbeta primers. TCRdb's table, derived via immunoSEQ multiplex PCR, lists solely in-frame clones and lacks some. The data hold roughly 170,000 clones, with 75% to 85% observed a single time. The chain has TRBV7-7 and TRBJ1-3; 7 nucleotides agree with TRBD1. The sample comprised PBMCs. The TCR originated in a boy aged 5-17 years in good health and CMV-seronegative. The CDR3 DNA follows: TGTGCTAGCAGCCTTACAGGGGCTGGAAACACCATATATTTT. Its translation: CASSLTGAGNTIYF.